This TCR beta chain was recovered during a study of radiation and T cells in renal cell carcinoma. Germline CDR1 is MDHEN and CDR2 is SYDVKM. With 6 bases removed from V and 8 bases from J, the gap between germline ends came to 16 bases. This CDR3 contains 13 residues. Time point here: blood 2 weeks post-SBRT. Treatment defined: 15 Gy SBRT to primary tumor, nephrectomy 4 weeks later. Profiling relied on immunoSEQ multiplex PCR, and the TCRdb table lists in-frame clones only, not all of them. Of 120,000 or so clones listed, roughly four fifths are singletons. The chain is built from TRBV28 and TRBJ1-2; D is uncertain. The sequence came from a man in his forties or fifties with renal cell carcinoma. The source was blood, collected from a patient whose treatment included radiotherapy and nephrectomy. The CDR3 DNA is TGTGCCAGCAGCACCCCCGCTGGTTTGGGCTACACCTTC. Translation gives CASSTPAGLGYTF.